This is a list of T cell receptor beta chains from one sample in a study of CD8 T cells in Susac syndrome. Via MiXCR, TCRdb re-called the immunoSEQ multiplex PCR reads, giving one row per CDR3 protein. Among over 120,000 distinct CDR3 sequences listed, around 94% were seen once. The material sequenced was CD4+ T cells from PBMCs. These receptors all stem from a human donor in good health. Both conserved end residues are part of each CDR3. A D gene is named only where the DNA matches it firmly. Clone size, where shown, is once, few, many, or a class for clones that have expanded.

V	size	J	D	DNA	CDR3
TRBV20-1	-	TRBJ2-6	-	TGCAGTGCCATCCTAGCTGCTGGGGCCAACGTCCTGACTTTC	CSAILAAGANVLTF
TRBV30	-	TRBJ1-1	TRBD1	TGTGCCTGGGATTTGACGGGACAGGAGAACACTGAAGCTTTCTTT	CAWDLTGQENTEAFF
TRBV6-6	-	TRBJ1-1	-	TGTGCCAGCAGCCCAGCAGGGTCTGAAGCTTTCTTT	CASSPAGSEAFF
TRBV6-5	-	TRBJ1-1	-	TGTGCCAGCAGTCTCAAGGGGATTTGGACTGAAGCTTTCTTT	CASSLKGIWTEAFF
TRBV20-1	-	TRBJ2-1	-	TGCAGTGGCACCCTTGGCAATGAGCAGTTCTTC	CSGTLGNEQFF
TRBV23-1	-	TRBJ2-7	TRBD2	TGCGCCAGCAGTCAATCGCATGCAAAGCGGGATAGGGAGCAGTACTTC	CASSQSHAKRDREQYF
TRBV4-2	-	TRBJ2-3	-	TGTGCCAGCAGCCAAGGGGGTAGCCGAGGCACAGATACGCAGTATTTT	CASSQGGSRGTDTQYF
TRBV2	-	TRBJ2-5	TRBD2	TGTGCCAGCAGTTACACTCCAGGGACTAGCGGGAGTGAGACCCAGTACTTC	CASSYTPGTSGSETQYF
TRBV10-2	-	TRBJ2-7	TRBD2	TGCGCCAGCAGTACCATAGCGGGAGTAGGCTACGAGCAGTACTTC	CASSTIAGVGYEQYF
TRBV27	-	TRBJ2-2	-	TGTGCCAGCAGTTTAAGGGGGGGAACCGGGGAGCTGTTTTTT	CASSLRGGTGELFF
TRBV12-3/TRBV12-4	-	TRBJ1-1	-	TGTGCCAGCAGTCGACGGATTGAAGCTTTCTTT	CASSRRIEAFF
TRBV30	few	TRBJ2-7	TRBD1	TGTGCCTACCGACAGGGGCGGCAGGCCTACGAGCAGTACTTC	CAYRQGRQAYEQYF
TRBV7-2	-	TRBJ1-1	-	TGTGCCAGCAGCTTAGGACAGATGAACACTGAAGCTTTCTTT	CASSLGQMNTEAFF
TRBV6-2/TRBV6-3	-	TRBJ1-4	-	TGTGCCAGCAGTTACGACGGGGACCCTAATGAAAAACTGTTTTTT	CASSYDGDPNEKLFF
TRBV28	-	TRBJ1-2	TRBD1	TGTGCCACCCGGGACAGGGGGCCCGTCGGCTATGGCTACACCTTC	CATRDRGPVGYGYTF
TRBV18	-	TRBJ1-3	-	TGTGCCAGCTCACTTCCCACAGGCCTCTCTGGAAACACCATATATTTT	CASSLPTGLSGNTIYF
TRBV29-1	-	TRBJ2-5	-	TGCAGCGTTGGCCAAAAGGAGGAGACCCAGTACTTC	CSVGQKEETQYF
TRBV20-1	-	TRBJ2-5	-	TGCAGTGCTAATAAACAAAGCTGGGAGACCCAGTACTTC	CSANKQSWETQYF
TRBV10-3	-	TRBJ2-5	TRBD2	TGTGCCATCAGTGAAATAGCGGGAGTTGGCCAAGAGACCCAGTACTTC	CAISEIAGVGQETQYF
TRBV19	-	TRBJ2-3	-	TGTGCCAGTAGTATTGGGTATGTGGCCACAGATACGCAGTATTTT	CASSIGYVATDTQYF
TRBV20-1	-	TRBJ1-5	-	TGCAGTGCTAGCGGAGGAGGACGGAGCAATCAGCCCCAGCATTTT	CSASGGGRSNQPQHF